This entry lists 32 T cell receptor beta chains sequenced from one sample in a study of OX40 agonist ivuxolimab in advanced cancers. Measured with immunoSEQ multiplex PCR; TCRdb has only the in-frame clones, and not every one. The sample carries 50,000 to 70,000 clones, roughly 80% recorded once. This specimen was CD4+ or CD8+ T cells sorted from blood, taken in a trial of the OX40 agonist ivuxolimab. Source of these receptors: an adult with an advanced solid tumor such as melanoma, head and neck, liver or kidney cancer.

The chain has TRBV28 and TRBJ2-3; TRBD2 matches at 12 bases. J lost 12 bases, V lost 6 bases, and 10 bases had no gene match. CDR3 length equals 14 residues. Germline V gene lookup returns CDR1 MDHEN and CDR2 SYDVKM. The CDR3 nucleotides are TGTGCCAGCAGACCTAGCGGGAGGGCCGGTGTACAGTATTTT. This sequence encodes CASRPSGRAGVQYF.

The chain employs TRBV6-1 and TRBJ2-1; 9 bases map to TRBD1. Germline V gives CDR1 MNHNS, CDR2 SASEGT. After removal of 6 bases from V and 4 bases from J, the junction contained 7 bases not matched to a gene. This CDR3 contains 15 residues. The CDR3 reads CASRTGTGFYNEQFF. Written as DNA, the CDR3 is TGTGCCAGCAGAACCGGGACAGGGTTTTACAATGAGCAGTTCTTC.

V gene TRBV11-3 combines with J gene TRBJ2-1; 10 nucleotides match TRBD2. Germline-derived CDR1 and CDR2 are SGHNT and YENEEA. CDR3 length: 15 amino acids. Unmatched junction bases numbered 0, after V lost 2 bases and J lost 2 bases. Here the CDR3 reads CASSLTSGAYNEQFF. The DNA for the CDR3 is TGTGCCAGCAGCTTAACTAGCGGGGCCTACAATGAGCAGTTCTTC.

This clone was seen more than once but under ten times. The chain uses TRBV5-6 and TRBJ1-5; the D is unclear. Germline assignment: CDR1 SGHDT and CDR2 YYEEEE. Trimming left V 2 bases short and J 6 bases short, with 9 bases between. CDR3 size: 13 residues. This chain's CDR3 is CASSLGPGQPQHF. As DNA, the CDR3 is TGTGCCAGCAGCTTAGGCCCCGGTCAGCCCCAGCATTTT.

J is TRBJ2-2 and V is TRBV5-1; D is uncertain. The CDR3 consists of 13 residues. Trimming shortened V by 3 bases and J by 6 bases, and 9 bases separated the two germline ends. Germline V gene sequence: CDR1 SGHRS, CDR2 YFSETQ. CDR3 in DNA: TGCGCCAGCAGCTCCTCCCAGGCCGGGGAGCTGTTTTTT. Encoded protein: CASSSSQAGELFF.

The chain carries TRBV11-1 and TRBJ2-1; D perhaps matches TRBD2 (7 bases). Germline CDR1 SGHAT, CDR2 FQDESV (reference sequence). The CDR3 is made up of 14 amino acids. V was pared by 3 bases and J by 10 bases, with 16 bases between. The CDR3, as DNA: TGTGCCAGCAGCTTCTCGACCGGGGGGCAAGAGCAGTTCTTC. Its protein product is CASSFSTGGQEQFF.

The chain combines TRBV25-1 with TRBJ1-3; D unclear. Per the germline V gene, CDR1 is MGHDK and CDR2 is SYGVNS. Trimming shortened V by 10 bases and J by 0 bases, and 10 bases separated the two germline ends. The CDR3 consists of 13 residues. The CDR3 DNA reads TGTGCCACTACCGACCGCTCTGGAAACACCATATATTTT. Translated: CATTDRSGNTIYF. Full variable domain (remainder filled in from reference TRBV25-1 and TRBJ1-3): EADIYQTPRYLVIGTGKKITLECSQTMGHDKMYWYQQDPGMELHLIHYSYGVNSTEKGDLSSESTVSRIRTEHFPLTLESARPSHTSQYLCATTDRSGNTIYFGEGSWLTVV.

The chain couples TRBV4-1 to TRBJ1-1, with TRBD1 identical over 9 bases. The CDR3 length is 16 residues. The ends lost 3 bases at V and 6 bases at J; junction bases unmatched: 11. CDR1 is MGHRA, CDR2 YSYEKL, per germline. CDR3 coding DNA: TGCGCCAGCAGCCACGGACAGGGGAGGGGAGACGCTGAAGCTTTCTTT. Its translation: CASSHGQGRGDAEAFF.

This clone came up once. The chain recombines TRBV5-4 with TRBJ2-7, with D tentatively TRBD2 (5 bases). The CDR3 has 13 residues. Germline V gene lookup returns CDR1 SGHNT and CDR2 YYREEE (reference sequence). V was cut by 3 bases and J by 0 bases, with 7 bases left in between. The DNA of the CDR3 is TGTGCCAGCAGCTCGGAGGACTCCTACGAGCAGTACTTC. Its protein is CASSSEDSYEQYF.

The chain employs TRBV11-2 and TRBJ2-5; TRBD1 might be the D (6 bases). The germline CDR1 and CDR2 sequences are SGHAT and FQNNGV. The V gene lost 7 bases and the J gene lost 5 bases, with 11 bases spanning the gap. This CDR3 spans 12 amino acids. CDR3 sequence reads: CASTNQGETQYF. As DNA, the CDR3 is TGTGCCAGCACAAACCAGGGGGAGACCCAGTACTTC.

The rearrangement uses TRBV21-1 and TRBJ2-7; TRBD2, as called in the table, went unchecked against the DNA. TRBV21-1 is a pseudogene locus. The CDR3 runs 18 residues. CDR3 coding DNA: TGTGCCAGCAGCCCAAAAGGACTAGCGGGAGGGGGCCCCTACGAGCAGTACTTC. Translating it yields CASSPKGLAGGGPYEQYF.

The V and J genes are TRBV11-3 and TRBJ1-3, with a weak D call TRBD1 (5 bases). The CDR3 has 15 residues. The ends were cut back, 8 bases at V and 0 bases at J, with 14 bases in the middle. The germline CDR1 and CDR2 sequences are SGHNT and YENEEA. CDR3 sequence: CASVPRDRSGNTIYF. CDR3 DNA sequence: TGTGCCAGCGTCCCAAGGGACCGCTCTGGAAACACCATATATTTT.

The rearrangement uses TRBV9 and TRBJ2-3; the match to TRBD2 covers 8 bases. The V gene end was trimmed by 4 bases and the J gene end by 0 bases; junction bases not matched to a gene: 7. The length of the CDR3 is 16 residues. The germline CDR1 and CDR2 sequences are SGDLS and YYNGEE. The CDR3 DNA sequence: TGTGCCAGCAGCTCCCAGCGGGAGCGTAGCACAGATACGCAGTATTTT. Protein sequence: CASSSQRERSTDTQYF.

The chain recombines TRBV2 with TRBJ2-7; tentative D call: TRBD1 (7 bases). The CDR3 sequence is 15 residues long. Trimming removed 7 bases at V and 3 bases at J, with 19 bases between. Germline V gene lookup returns CDR1 SNHLY and CDR2 FYNNEI. The CDR3 sequence is CASTGGGQADYEQYF. The CDR3 DNA is TGTGCCAGCACCGGAGGGGGCCAGGCCGACTACGAGCAGTACTTC.

This chain uses TRBV6-5 with TRBJ1-2; perhaps TRBD1 as D (5 bases). Germline-derived CDR1 and CDR2 are MNHEY and SVGAGI. The CDR3 spans 13 residues. Trimming stripped 6 bases from V and 4 bases from J, with 12 bases between. In DNA, the CDR3 is TGTGCCAGCAGGCGACAGTTAAGCTATGGCTACACCTTC. Protein product: CASRRQLSYGYTF.

The chain uses TRBV11-3 and TRBJ2-1; unclear D gene. This CDR3 spans 12 amino acids. Germline-derived CDR1 and CDR2 are SGHNT and YENEEA. The V end was cut by 0 bases, the J end by 16 bases, with 13 bases between. CDR3 loop: CASSLDWHMLFF. CDR3 bases: TGTGCCAGCAGCTTAGATTGGCACATGCTTTTCTTC.

The chain carries TRBV6-1 and TRBJ2-7; 7 positions agree with TRBD2. J was trimmed by 0 bases and V by 4 bases; bases with no gene match: 9. The CDR3 spans 16 residues. From germline, CDR1 is MNHNS and CDR2 SASEGT. In DNA form, the CDR3 reads TGTGCCAGCAGTGGTTGGGCCGGGACTACCTCCTACGAGCAGTACTTC. It is translated as CASSGWAGTTSYEQYF.

The gene calls are TRBV9 and TRBJ2-3, with D perhaps being TRBD1 or TRBD2 (5 bases each). CDR3 length: 15 amino acids. The germline gives CDR1 SGDLS, CDR2 YYNGEE. The V gene lost 0 bases and the J gene lost 0 bases, with 8 bases spanning the gap. The chain's CDR3 is CASSVARDSTDTQYF. CDR3 in DNA: TGTGCCAGCAGCGTAGCTAGGGACAGCACAGATACGCAGTATTTT.

In regard to this clone: The sample holds other DNA sequences that translate to the same CDR3. The gene calls are TRBV20-1 and TRBJ2-3; D is unclear. Per the germline V gene, CDR1 is DFQATT and CDR2 is SNEGSKA (reference sequence). The CDR3 is 11 amino acids. The V gene lost 3 bases and the J gene lost 0 bases, with 1 base spanning the gap. The CDR3 DNA reads TGCAGTGCTAGCAGCACAGATACGCAGTATTTT. It encodes CSASSTDTQYF.

V gene TRBV5-1 combines with J gene TRBJ2-5; 7 positions agree with TRBD2. The CDR3 is 16 amino acids. The ends lost 0 bases at V and 0 bases at J; junction bases unmatched: 5. From germline, CDR1 is SGHRS and CDR2 YFSETQ. The CDR3 loop reads CASSLEVAGDQETQYF. DNA of the CDR3: TGCGCCAGCAGCTTGGAGGTAGCGGGCGACCAAGAGACCCAGTACTTC.

This chain uses TRBV10-3 with TRBJ2-7; 7 bases match TRBD2. V lost 2 bases to trimming and J lost 0 bases; unmatched junction nucleotides: 7. The germline V gene encodes CDR1 ENHRY and CDR2 SYGVKD. CDR3 size: 16 residues. The CDR3 coding sequence is TGTGCCATCAGTGAGAGGGTCGGCGGGAGCTCCTACGAGCAGTACTTC. Encoded protein: CAISERVGGSSYEQYF.

The J gene is TRBJ2-2, the V gene TRBV19; 7 nucleotides align to TRBD2. Germline trimming cut 4 bases from V and 3 bases from J; bases unmatched to any gene: 8. Germline values: CDR1 LNHDA, CDR2 SQIVND (reference sequence). The CDR3 has 16 amino acids. DNA of the CDR3: TGTGCCAGTAGTAAGAGGGGCGGGAGTGACACCGGGGAGCTGTTTTTT. Protein sequence: CASSKRGGSDTGELFF.

The chain combines TRBV29-1 with TRBJ2-5; perhaps TRBD2 as D (5 bases). The V gene lost 4 bases and the J gene lost 7 bases, with 19 bases spanning the gap. The CDR3 runs 14 residues. Germline CDR1 SQVTM, CDR2 ANQGSEA. CDR3 residues: CSVGPGRSAATQYF. The CDR3 DNA follows: TGCAGCGTTGGCCCGGGCCGTAGCGCGGCGACCCAGTACTTC.

V gene TRBV10-3 combines with J gene TRBJ1-2; unclear D gene. V lost 3 bases to trimming and J lost 7 bases, with 9 bases between them. CDR1 is ENHRY, CDR2 SYGVKD, per germline. The CDR3 length is 12 residues. The CDR3 DNA reads as TGTGCCATCAGTGAAGGGCGGGTTGGCTACACCTTC. As protein: CAISEGRVGYTF.

The chain joins TRBV18 to TRBJ2-1; no reliable D call. The CDR3 extends over 11 amino acids. The V end was cut by 3 bases, the J end by 8 bases, with 5 bases between. Germline V gene sequence: CDR1 KGHSH, CDR2 LQKENI. CDR3 protein: CASSPADEQFF. DNA of the CDR3: TGTGCCAGCTCACCGGCGGATGAGCAGTTCTTC.

This chain connects TRBV2 to TRBJ1-5; perhaps TRBD1 as D (6 bases). The CDR3 has 18 residues. Trimming pared 0 bases from V and 1 base from J, leaving 16 bases between. Germline CDR1 SNHLY, CDR2 FYNNEI. CDR3 protein: CASSEAPPFGTSNQPQHF. The CDR3 region has the DNA TGTGCCAGCAGTGAAGCACCACCGTTTGGGACAAGCAATCAGCCCCAGCATTTT.

This chain uses TRBV5-4 with TRBJ1-3, with unresolved D. CDR3 length: 15 residues. The germline V gene has CDR1 SGHNT and CDR2 YYREEE (reference sequence). Trimming cost V 4 bases and J 2 bases, with 13 bases left between them. CDR3 nucleotides: TGTGCCAGCAGCCAAGATCGTCAAGCTGGAAACACCATATATTTT. It codes for CASSQDRQAGNTIYF.

The V call is TRBV27, the J call TRBJ2-7; 8 bases map to TRBD1. The trim removed 4 bases at V and 3 bases at J, leaving 11 bases unmatched. This CDR3 has 16 amino acids. Germline CDR1 is MNHEY and CDR2 is SMNVEV (reference sequence). CDR3 sequence reads: CASSSHTGQESYEQYF. The DNA for the CDR3 is TGTGCCAGCAGTTCACATACGGGACAGGAGAGCTACGAGCAGTACTTC.

The table lists this clone with a few counts. The V gene is TRBV10-1, the J gene TRBJ2-1; 8 bases agree with TRBD2. The CDR3 sequence is 19 residues long. Germline trimming cut 2 bases from V and 1 base from J; bases unmatched to any gene: 13. Germline loops: CDR1 WNHNN, CDR2 SYGVQD (reference sequence). The CDR3 region is CASSEGALLGGRSYNEQFF. The CDR3 coding sequence is TGCGCCAGCAGTGAGGGCGCCCTCCTGGGCGGGAGGTCCTACAATGAGCAGTTCTTC.

CDR3 region: CASSLTRGQETQYF. CDR3 nucleotides: TGCGCCAGCAGCTTAACTCGGGGGCAAGAGACCCAGTACTTC. The gene calls are TRBV5-1 and TRBJ2-5; possibly TRBD2 for D (6 bases). The V and J ends lost 2 bases and 2 bases respectively, with 10 bases between them. Germline V gives CDR1 SGHRS, CDR2 YFSETQ. The CDR3 is made up of 14 amino acids.

This chain uses TRBV12-5 with TRBJ1-4, with a possible D match to TRBD1 (6 bases). The V end was cut by 3 bases, the J end by 8 bases, with 16 bases between. This CDR3 is built from 15 residues. CDR1 is LGHNT and CDR2 is FRNRAP in the germline V gene. CDR3: CASGFSLRGGEKLFF. The CDR3, as DNA: TGTGCTAGTGGTTTTAGCTTAAGGGGGGGAGAAAAACTGTTTTTT.

The V gene is TRBV7-9, the J gene TRBJ2-1, with 7 bases identical to TRBD1. With 5 bases clipped from V and 1 base from J, the junction kept 5 bases outside the gene matches. The germline gives CDR1 SEHNR, CDR2 FQNEAQ (reference sequence). CDR3 size: 15 residues. The CDR3 region is CASSPGQESYNEQFF. The CDR3 DNA sequence: TGTGCCAGCAGCCCCGGACAGGAGTCCTACAATGAGCAGTTCTTC.